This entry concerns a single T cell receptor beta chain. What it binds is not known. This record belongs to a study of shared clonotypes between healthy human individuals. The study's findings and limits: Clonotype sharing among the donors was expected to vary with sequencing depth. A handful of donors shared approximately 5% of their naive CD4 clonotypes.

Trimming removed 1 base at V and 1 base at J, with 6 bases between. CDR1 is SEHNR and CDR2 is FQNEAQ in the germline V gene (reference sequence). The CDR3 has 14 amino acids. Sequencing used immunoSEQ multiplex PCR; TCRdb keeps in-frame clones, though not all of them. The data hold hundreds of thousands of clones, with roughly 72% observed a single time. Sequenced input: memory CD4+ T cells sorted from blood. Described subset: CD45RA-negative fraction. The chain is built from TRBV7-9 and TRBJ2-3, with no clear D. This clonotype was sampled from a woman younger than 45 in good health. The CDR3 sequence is CASSLGVGTDTQYF. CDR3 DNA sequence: TGTGCCAGCAGCTTAGGAGTGGGCACAGATACGCAGTATTTT.